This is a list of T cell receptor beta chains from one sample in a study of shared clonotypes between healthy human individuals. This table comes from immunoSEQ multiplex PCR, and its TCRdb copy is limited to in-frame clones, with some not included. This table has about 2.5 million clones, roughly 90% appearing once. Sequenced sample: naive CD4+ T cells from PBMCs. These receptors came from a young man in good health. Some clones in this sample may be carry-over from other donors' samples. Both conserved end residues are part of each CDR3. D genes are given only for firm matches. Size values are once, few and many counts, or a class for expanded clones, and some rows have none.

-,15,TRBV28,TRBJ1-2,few,TGTGCCAGCAGTACCCCGCCCCGGACAGCTTATGGCTACACCTTC,CASSTPPRTAYGYTF
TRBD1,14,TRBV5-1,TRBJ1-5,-,TGCGCCAGCAGCGCGGACAGGGGCGGGCAGCCCCAGCATTTT,CASSADRGGQPQHF
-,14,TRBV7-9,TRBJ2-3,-,TGTGCCAGCAGCTTCGGGACGTCCTCAGATACGCAGTATTTT,CASSFGTSSDTQYF
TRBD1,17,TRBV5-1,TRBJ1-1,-,TGCGCCAGCAGCGGAAACCGGGACAGGGGACCTAACACTGAAGCTTTCTTT,CASSGNRDRGPNTEAFF
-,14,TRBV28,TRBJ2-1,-,TGTGCCAGCAGTTTAGCGGGGACCTCCAATGAGCAGTTCTTC,CASSLAGTSNEQFF
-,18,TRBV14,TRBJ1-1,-,TGTGCCAGCAGCCATCCCCTCCGGGGACGATCTATGAACACTGAAGCTTTCTTT,CASSHPLRGRSMNTEAFF
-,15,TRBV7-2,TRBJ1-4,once,TGTGCCAGCAGCTTAGTCGCAAAGACTAATGAAAAACTGTTTTTT,CASSLVAKTNEKLFF
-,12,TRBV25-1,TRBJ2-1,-,TGTGCCAGCAGTGAATATTCCCATGAGCAGTTCTTC,CASSEYSHEQFF
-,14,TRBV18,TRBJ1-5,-,TGTGCCAGCTCCCCTACAGGGTTTAATCAGCCCCAGCATTTT,CASSPTGFNQPQHF
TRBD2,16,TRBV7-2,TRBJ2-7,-,TGTGCCAGCAGCTCCGAGGGGACTAGCGCGCTCTACGAGCAGTACTTC,CASSSEGTSALYEQYF
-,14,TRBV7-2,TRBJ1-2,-,TGTGCCAGCAGCCGAACAGGGTTGGGGCGCGCCTACACCTTC,CASSRTGLGRAYTF
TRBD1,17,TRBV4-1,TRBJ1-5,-,TGCGCCAGCAGCCAAGATCTAGACAGGGGCGGCAATCAGCCCCAGCATTTT,CASSQDLDRGGNQPQHF
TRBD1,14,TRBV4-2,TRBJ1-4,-,TGTGCCAGCAGCCAACAGGGGGCCGGTGAAAAACTGTTTTTT,CASSQQGAGEKLFF
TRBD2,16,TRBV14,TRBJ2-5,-,TGTGCCAACCTAGCGGGAGGGCCCCCGAGTTTTGAGACCCAGTACTTC,CANLAGGPPSFETQYF
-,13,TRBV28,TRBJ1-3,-,TGTGCCAGCTTACGGGGCTTGGGAAACACCATATATTTT,CASLRGLGNTIYF
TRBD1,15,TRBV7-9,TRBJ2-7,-,TGTGCCAGCAGCTTAGGGGGGACAGCTGATTACGAGCAGTACTTC,CASSLGGTADYEQYF
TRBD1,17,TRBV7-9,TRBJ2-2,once,TGTGCCAGCAGCCAACTCATCGGACAGGGAGAATGGCGGGAGCTGTTTTTT,CASSQLIGQGEWRELFF
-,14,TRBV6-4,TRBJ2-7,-,TGTGCCAGCAGTGACGAGCAGGGGCCCTACGAGCAGTACTTC,CASSDEQGPYEQYF
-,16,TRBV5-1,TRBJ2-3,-,TGCGCCAGCAGCTTGGATGGGGGTGCGAAGACAGATACGCAGTATTTT,CASSLDGGAKTDTQYF
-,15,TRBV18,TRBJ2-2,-,TGTGCCAGCTCCCCCCGAGGGGCCACTGAGCTGGAGCTGTTTTTT,CASSPRGATELELFF
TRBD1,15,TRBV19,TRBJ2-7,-,TGTGCCAGTAGTCGGACAGGGAGTGGGGCATACGAGCAGTACTTC,CASSRTGSGAYEQYF
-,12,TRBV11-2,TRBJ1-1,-,TGTGCCAGCACCCGGGTGGGGACTGAAGCTTTCTTT,CASTRVGTEAFF
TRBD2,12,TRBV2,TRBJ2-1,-,TGTGCCAGCAGGACTAGCGGAGATGAGCAGTTCTTC,CASRTSGDEQFF
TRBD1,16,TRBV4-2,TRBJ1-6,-,TGTGCCAGCAGCCAAGCTGAGGGGGCTCCTAATTCACCCCTCCACTTT,CASSQAEGAPNSPLHF
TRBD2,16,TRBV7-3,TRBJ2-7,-,TGTGCCAGCAGCTCCCGCGGGGGTAGCGGACCCTACGAGCAGTACTTC,CASSSRGGSGPYEQYF
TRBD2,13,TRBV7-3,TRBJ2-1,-,TGTGCCAGCGGACTAGCGGGAGTGGGTGAGCAGTTCTTC,CASGLAGVGEQFF
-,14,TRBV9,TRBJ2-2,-,TGTGCCAGCAGCGGAACGACTAACACCGGGGAGCTGTTTTTT,CASSGTTNTGELFF
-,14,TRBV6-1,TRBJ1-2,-,TGTGCCAGCAGTGAATCACACCGCAACTATGGCTACACCTTC,CASSESHRNYGYTF
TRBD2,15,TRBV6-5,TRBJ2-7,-,TGTGCCAGCAACCCCGGGACTAGCGGTTCCTACGAGCAGTACTTC,CASNPGTSGSYEQYF
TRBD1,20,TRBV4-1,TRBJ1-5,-,TGCGCCAGCAGCCAAGATCCAACGACAGGGGAAGACAATAGCAATCAGCCCCAGCATTTT,CASSQDPTTGEDNSNQPQHF
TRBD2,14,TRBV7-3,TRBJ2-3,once,TGTGCCAGCAGCTTAGGGACTAGTAGAGATACGCAGTATTTT,CASSLGTSRDTQYF